One sample yielded the 24 T cell receptor beta chains listed below, sequenced in a study of T cells after posttransplantation cyclophosphamide. Data came from immunoSEQ multiplex PCR; TCRdb stores just in-frame clones and leaves some out. Captured here are roughly 34,000 clones, none seen once; the top ten comprise approximately 4.3%. Material: PBMCs. These receptors all come from a woman in her thirties in good health and a related stem cell transplant donor.

In this sample, this clone turned up many times. The CDR3 sequence: CASSSRTSGLNNEQFF. The CDR3 coding sequence is TGTGCCAGCAGCTCTAGGACTAGCGGGTTAAACAATGAGCAGTTCTTC. The gene calls are TRBV7-2 and TRBJ2-1; 11 bases map to TRBD2. This CDR3 contains 16 residues. Germline lookup yields CDR1 SGHTA and CDR2 FQGNSA. The V segment lost 4 bases and the J segment 5 bases; nucleotides outside the gene matches: 7.

This clone was found many times. The chain joins TRBV18 to TRBJ1-4, with D unresolved. CDR1 is KGHSH, CDR2 LQKENI, per germline. Trimming left V 6 bases short and J 0 bases short, with 23 bases between. This CDR3 is built from 19 residues. This CDR3 is CASSGLLRTQIATNEKLFF. The CDR3 coding sequence is TGTGCCAGCTCGGGCCTACTCAGAACACAGATTGCAACTAATGAAAAACTGTTTTTT.

Many counts were recorded for this clone. J is TRBJ1-2 and V is TRBV7-2; D gene unclear. Germline assignment: CDR1 SGHTA and CDR2 FQGNSA. The ends were cut back, 2 bases at V and 2 bases at J, with 9 bases in the middle. This CDR3 spans 14 amino acids. DNA of the CDR3: TGTGCCAGCAGCTTATACGCGGGGAACTATGGCTACACCTTC. It yields the protein CASSLYAGNYGYTF.

V is TRBV27 and J is TRBJ1-5; D uncertain. The germline CDR1 and CDR2 sequences are MNHEY and SMNVEV (reference sequence). V was shortened by 4 bases and J by 0 bases, with 7 bases between the two germline ends. This CDR3 comprises 14 residues. The CDR3 nucleotides read TGTGCCAGCAGTTCGTATAATAGCAATCAGCCCCAGCATTTT. Translated: CASSSYNSNQPQHF.

The chain joins TRBV18 to TRBJ1-5; D gene ambiguous. The CDR3 has 14 amino acids. Germline V CDR1 and CDR2: KGHSH, LQKENI. The ends were cut back, 6 bases at V and 0 bases at J, with 9 bases in the middle. CDR3: CASSPTDSNQPQHF. CDR3 nucleotide sequence: TGTGCCAGCTCGCCTACAGATAGCAATCAGCCCCAGCATTTT. Full variable domain (rest looked up from reference TRBV18 and TRBJ1-5): NAGVMQNPRHLVRRRGQEARLRCSPMKGHSHVYWYRQLPEEGLKFMVYLQKENIIDESGMPKERFSAEFPKEGPSILRIQQVVRGDSAAYFCASSPTDSNQPQHFGDGTRLSIL.

This clone was observed many times. The chain recombines TRBV6-1 with TRBJ2-7; possibly TRBD1 for D (6 bases). CDR1 is MNHNS, CDR2 SASEGT, per germline. V lost 6 bases to trimming and J lost 9 bases, with 18 bases between them. CDR3 length: 13 residues. The CDR3 region has the DNA TGTGCCAGCAGCCCAATAAGGGGCAGGGGGCAGTACTTC. The encoded protein is CASSPIRGRGQYF.

This clone was seen a handful of times. The chain couples TRBV5-5 to TRBJ1-4; 8 bases map to TRBD1. CDR3 length: 16 amino acids. Unmatched junction bases numbered 7, after V lost 4 bases and J lost 2 bases. The germline CDR1 and CDR2 sequences are SGHKS and YYEKEE (reference sequence). CDR3 DNA: TGTGCCAGCAGCAGCTACAGGGGGAGGACTAATGAAAAACTGTTTTTT. Its translation is CASSSYRGRTNEKLFF.

The chain uses TRBV24-1 and TRBJ2-5, with 11 bases lining up with TRBD1. The CDR3 is 15 amino acids. Germline V gene lookup returns CDR1 KGHDR and CDR2 SFDVKD. J was trimmed by 4 bases and V by 7 bases; bases with no gene match: 7. In DNA, the CDR3 is TGTGCCACCAGCCAGGGACAGGGGGGGCGAGAGACCCAGTACTTC. It specifies CATSQGQGGRETQYF.

This clone occurred a few times. The chain recombines TRBV30 with TRBJ1-6, with TRBD1 identical over 7 bases. Germline V CDR1 and CDR2: GTSNPN, SVGIG (reference sequence). V lost 1 base and J lost 3; bases outside the gene matches: 0. This CDR3 has 14 residues. CDR3 bases: TGTGCCTGGAGTGCAGGGGGCTATAATTCACCCCTCCACTTT. Encoded protein: CAWSAGGYNSPLHF.

This clone showed up many times. J is TRBJ2-1 and V is TRBV7-8; 12 nucleotides line up with TRBD1. V trimming: 5 bases; J trimming: 7 bases; junction bases outside the gene matches: 6. The length of the CDR3 is 15 residues. Looked up from germline, CDR1 is SGHVS and CDR2 is FQNEAQ. The CDR3: CASSTGTGGTNEQFF. CDR3 bases: TGTGCCAGCAGCACAGGGACAGGGGGCACAAATGAGCAGTTCTTC.

The genes are TRBV15 and TRBJ2-5, with D perhaps TRBD1 (6 bases). There are 15 residues in the CDR3. V was clipped by 0 bases and J by 5 bases, with 13 bases between them. The V gene's germline CDR1 is LNHNV and CDR2 YYDKDF (reference sequence). In DNA, the CDR3 is TGTGCCACCAGCAGAGACGCGGCAGGGGTCGAGACCCAGTACTTC. This encodes CATSRDAAGVETQYF.

This clone was seen at least ten times. The V gene is TRBV30, the J gene TRBJ1-4, with D possibly TRBD1 on 5 matching bases. Germline V gene data show CDR1 as GTSNPN and CDR2 as SVGIG (reference sequence). The V and J ends lost 2 bases and 8 bases respectively, with 18 bases between them. CDR3 length: 15 residues. The CDR3: CAWSRMGGVREKLFF. The DNA for the CDR3 is TGTGCCTGGAGTAGAATGGGGGGGGTCAGGGAAAAACTGTTTTTT.

This clone was counted a few times. This sequence joins TRBV30 and TRBJ1-2; D call uncertain. Germline CDR1 GTSNPN, CDR2 SVGIG (reference sequence). Trimming took 0 bases from V and 0 from J, leaving 5 bases between them. The CDR3 is made up of 13 amino acids. CDR3 loop: CAWSVKANYGYTF. CDR3 sequence (DNA): TGTGCCTGGAGTGTAAAGGCTAACTATGGCTACACCTTC.

Many counts were recorded for this clone. The chain uses TRBV7-2 and TRBJ2-7; 12 bases are shared with TRBD1. Trimming removed 5 bases from V and 4 bases from J; junction bases left unmatched: 3. The germline V gene encodes CDR1 SGHTA and CDR2 FQGNSA. The CDR3 is 14 amino acids. In nucleotides, the CDR3 is TGTGCCAGCAGCGCGGGACAGGGGGCGTACGAGCAGTACTTC. It is translated as CASSAGQGAYEQYF.

This clone appeared many times. CDR3 region: CASSLAQDRVKYF. The CDR3 nucleotides read TGTGCCAGCAGCTTAGCCCAGGACAGGGTAAAGTATTTT. This chain joins TRBV7-2 and TRBJ2-3; 8 bases map to TRBD1. The ends lost 0 bases at V and 13 bases at J; junction bases unmatched: 6. This CDR3 contains 13 residues. Germline assignment: CDR1 SGHTA and CDR2 FQGNSA.

This chain connects TRBV19 to TRBJ1-5, with D possibly being TRBD1 (6 bases). V lost 4 bases to trimming and J lost 5 bases, with 12 bases between them. The germline V gene encodes CDR1 LNHDA and CDR2 SQIVND (reference sequence). CDR3 length: 14 amino acids. The CDR3 sequence is CASSNWGRDQPQHF. The CDR3 DNA follows: TGTGCCAGTAGTAATTGGGGGCGCGATCAGCCCCAGCATTTT.

This clone turned up a few times. The chain joins TRBV7-2 to TRBJ1-1; perhaps TRBD1 as D (6 bases). V lost 2 bases and J 2 bases, leaving 12 bases between the germline ends. Looked up from germline, CDR1 is SGHTA and CDR2 is FQGNSA. This CDR3 has 15 residues. The CDR3 reads CASSLSARGNTEAFF. The CDR3 DNA reads as TGTGCCAGCAGCTTAAGTGCCAGGGGCAACACTGAAGCTTTCTTT.

This clone was seen many times. V usage is TRBV5-4 and J usage is TRBJ1-1; possibly TRBD1 for D (6 bases). The CDR3 consists of 14 residues. Trimming stripped 0 bases from V and 2 bases from J, with 8 bases between. From germline, CDR1 is SGHNT and CDR2 YYREEE (reference sequence). Here the CDR3 DNA reads TGTGCCAGCAGCTTGGGGGGGCACAACACTGAAGCTTTCTTT. Translating gives CASSLGGHNTEAFF.

This clone was recorded at least ten times. This chain connects TRBV6-2 or TRBV6-3 to TRBJ1-1, with TRBD1 matching over 7 bases. This CDR3 is built from 13 residues. Germline values: CDR1 MNHEY, CDR2 SVGEGT. V shed 6 bases, J shed 2 bases, and the junction held 3 bases outside the gene matches. The DNA for the CDR3 is TGTGCCAGCAGGGACAGGTTTAACACTGAAGCTTTCTTT. It yields the protein CASRDRFNTEAFF.

This clone was detected many times. The chain uses TRBV10-3 and TRBJ1-3; a weak D match, TRBD1 (6 bases). This CDR3 is 14 amino acids long. V gave up 3 bases and J gave up 3 bases, with 9 bases separating them. Germline assignment: CDR1 ENHRY and CDR2 SYGVKD. The CDR3 here is CAISERTVGNTIYF. The DNA for the CDR3 is TGTGCCATCAGTGAAAGGACAGTTGGAAACACCATATATTTT.

This clone has a count of ten or more. This chain uses TRBV18 with TRBJ1-1, with no clear D. CDR1 is KGHSH, CDR2 LQKENI, per germline. The CDR3 has 13 residues. V gave up 5 bases and J gave up 10 bases, with 17 bases separating them. The DNA of the CDR3 is TGTGCCAGCTCATCCGGCGACACCCGGGGAGCTTTCTTT. Its protein product is CASSSGDTRGAFF.

This clone is labeled medium-sized. The V gene is TRBV19, the J gene TRBJ2-4; the match to TRBD2 covers 9 bases. The CDR3 length is 13 residues. From germline, CDR1 is LNHDA and CDR2 SQIVND (reference sequence). Unmatched junction bases numbered 4, after V lost 6 bases and J lost 7 bases. The CDR3 region is CASRSLAGNIQYF. The CDR3 DNA is TGTGCCAGTAGATCGCTAGCGGGGAACATTCAGTACTTC. The full variable domain, with the rest looked up from reference TRBV19 and TRBJ2-4, is DGGITQSPKYLFRKEGQNVTLSCEQNLNHDAMYWYRQDPGQGLRLIYYSQIVNDFQKGDIAEGYSVSREKKESFPLTVTSAQKNPTAFYLCASRSLAGNIQYFGAGTRLSVL.

This clone was seen repeatedly, ten times or more. This chain links TRBV6-5 with TRBJ2-7, with no clear D. The CDR3 loop spans 13 amino acids. The germline V and J ends were trimmed by 5 bases and 3 bases, with 11 bases remaining between them. Germline CDR1 MNHEY, CDR2 SVGAGI. The DNA for the CDR3 is TGTGCCAGCAGTAGTCAACTTTACTACGAGCAGTACTTC. Amino acid sequence: CASSSQLYYEQYF.

This clone was seen many times. The genes are TRBV2 and TRBJ1-2; 8 bases agree with TRBD1. The CDR3 is 16 amino acids. The germline CDR1 and CDR2 sequences are SNHLY and FYNNEI. V lost 7 bases to trimming and J lost 3 bases; unmatched junction nucleotides: 13. The DNA for the CDR3 is TGTGCCAGCAATCAATACCGGGACAGGTTTGACTATGGCTACACCTTC. This translates into CASNQYRDRFDYGYTF.